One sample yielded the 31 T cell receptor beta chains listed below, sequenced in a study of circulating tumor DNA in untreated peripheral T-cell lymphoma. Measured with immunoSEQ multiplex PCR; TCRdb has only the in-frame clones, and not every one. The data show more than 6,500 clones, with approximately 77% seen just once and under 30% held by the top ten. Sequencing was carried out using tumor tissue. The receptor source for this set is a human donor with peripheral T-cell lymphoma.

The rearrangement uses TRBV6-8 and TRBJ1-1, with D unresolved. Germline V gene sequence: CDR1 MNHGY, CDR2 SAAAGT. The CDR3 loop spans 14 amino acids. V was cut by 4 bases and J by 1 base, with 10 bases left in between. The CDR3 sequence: CASSLFSENTEAFF. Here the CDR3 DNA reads TGTGCCAGCAGTTTGTTTTCGGAGAACACTGAAGCTTTCTTT.

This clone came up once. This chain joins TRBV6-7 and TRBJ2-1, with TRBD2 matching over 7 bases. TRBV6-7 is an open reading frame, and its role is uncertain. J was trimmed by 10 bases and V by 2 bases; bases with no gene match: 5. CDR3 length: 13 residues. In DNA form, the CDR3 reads TGTGCCAGCAGTTACCCATCAGCGGGAGAGCAGTTCTTC. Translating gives CASSYPSAGEQFF.

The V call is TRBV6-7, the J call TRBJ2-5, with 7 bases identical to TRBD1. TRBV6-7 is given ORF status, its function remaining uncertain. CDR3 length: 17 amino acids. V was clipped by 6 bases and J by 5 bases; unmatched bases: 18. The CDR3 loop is CASRAPPTGARRETQYF. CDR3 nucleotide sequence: TGTGCCAGCAGAGCTCCACCTACAGGGGCTAGACGGGAGACCCAGTACTTC.

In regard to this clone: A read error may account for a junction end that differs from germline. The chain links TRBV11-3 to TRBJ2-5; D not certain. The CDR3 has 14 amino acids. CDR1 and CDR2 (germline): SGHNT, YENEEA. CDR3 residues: CASSKPLPVEPQYF. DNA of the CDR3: TGTGCCAGCAGCAAGCCCCTACCGGTAGAGCCCCAGTACTTC.

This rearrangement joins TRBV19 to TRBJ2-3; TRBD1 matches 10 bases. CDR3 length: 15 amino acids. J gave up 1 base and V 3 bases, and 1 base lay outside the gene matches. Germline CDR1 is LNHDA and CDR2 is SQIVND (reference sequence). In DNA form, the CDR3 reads TGTGCCAGTAGTATCGGGACAGGGGGCACAGATACGCAGTATTTT. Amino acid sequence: CASSIGTGGTDTQYF.

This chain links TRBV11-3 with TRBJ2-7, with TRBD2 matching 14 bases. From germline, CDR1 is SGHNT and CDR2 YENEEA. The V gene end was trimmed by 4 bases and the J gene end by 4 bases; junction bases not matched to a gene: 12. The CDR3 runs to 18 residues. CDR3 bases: TGTGCCAGCAGCTCGTACCCCCGGACTAGCGGGGGGCGATACGAGCAGTACTTC. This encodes CASSSYPRTSGGRYEQYF.

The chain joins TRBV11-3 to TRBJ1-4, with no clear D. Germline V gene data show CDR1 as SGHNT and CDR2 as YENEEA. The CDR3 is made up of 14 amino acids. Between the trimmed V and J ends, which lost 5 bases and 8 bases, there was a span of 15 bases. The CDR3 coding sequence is TGTGCCAGCAGCCTTAATATCGGTTCCGAAAAACTGTTTTTT. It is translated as CASSLNIGSEKLFF.

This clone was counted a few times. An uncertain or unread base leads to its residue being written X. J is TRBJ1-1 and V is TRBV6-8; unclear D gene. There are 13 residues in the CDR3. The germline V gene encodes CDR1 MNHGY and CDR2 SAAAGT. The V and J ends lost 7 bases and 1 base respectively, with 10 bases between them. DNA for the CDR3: TGTGCCAGCARTGTGACGGCGAACACTGAAGCTTTCTTT. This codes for CASXVTANTEAFF.

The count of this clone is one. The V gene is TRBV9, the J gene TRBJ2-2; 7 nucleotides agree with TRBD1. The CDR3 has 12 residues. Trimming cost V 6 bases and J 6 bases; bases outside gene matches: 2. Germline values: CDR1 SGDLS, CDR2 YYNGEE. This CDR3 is CASTTGAGELFF. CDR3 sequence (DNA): TGTGCCAGCACTACAGGGGCCGGGGAGCTGTTTTTT.

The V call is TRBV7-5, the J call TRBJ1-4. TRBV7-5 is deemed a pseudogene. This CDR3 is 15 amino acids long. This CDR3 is CASSLRGGTNEKLFF. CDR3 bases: TGTGCCAGCAGCTTGCGGGGGGGCACGAATGAAAAACTGTTTTTT.

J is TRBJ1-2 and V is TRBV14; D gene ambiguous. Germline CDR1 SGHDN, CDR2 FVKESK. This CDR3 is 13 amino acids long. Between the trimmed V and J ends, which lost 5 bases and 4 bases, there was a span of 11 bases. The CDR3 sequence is CASSTRGSYGYTF. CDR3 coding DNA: TGTGCCAGCAGCACACGGGGTAGCTATGGCTACACCTTC.

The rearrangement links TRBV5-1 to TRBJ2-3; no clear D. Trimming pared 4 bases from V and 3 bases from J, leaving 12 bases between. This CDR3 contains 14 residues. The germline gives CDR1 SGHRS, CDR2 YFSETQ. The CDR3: CASSPSGVTDTQYF. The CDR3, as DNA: TGCGCCAGCAGCCCCTCGGGTGTGACAGATACGCAGTATTTT.

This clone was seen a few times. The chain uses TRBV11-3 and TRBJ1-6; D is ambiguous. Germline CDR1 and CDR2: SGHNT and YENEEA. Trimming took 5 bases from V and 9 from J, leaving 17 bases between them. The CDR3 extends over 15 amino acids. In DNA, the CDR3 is TGTGCCAGCAGCCTCCCTGGCAGGTCGGGTTCACCCCTCCACTTT. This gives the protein CASSLPGRSGSPLHF. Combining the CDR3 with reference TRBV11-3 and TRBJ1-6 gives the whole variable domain EAGVVQSPRYKIIEKKQPVAFWCNPISGHNTLYWYLQNLGQGPELLIRYENEEAVDDSQLPKDRFSAERLKGVDSTLKIQPAELGDSAVYLCASSLPGRSGSPLHFGNGTRLTVT.

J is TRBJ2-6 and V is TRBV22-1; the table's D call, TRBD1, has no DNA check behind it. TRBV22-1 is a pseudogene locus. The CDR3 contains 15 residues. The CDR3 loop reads CASSDLGAGANVLTF. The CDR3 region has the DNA TGTGCCAGCAGTGACCTGGGCGCCGGGGCCAACGTCCTGACTTTC.

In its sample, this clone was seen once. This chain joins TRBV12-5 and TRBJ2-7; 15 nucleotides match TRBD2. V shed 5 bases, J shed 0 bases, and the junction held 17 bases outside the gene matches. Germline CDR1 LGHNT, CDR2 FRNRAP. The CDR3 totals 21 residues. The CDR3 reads CASGPGLAGGLPYPSSYEQYF. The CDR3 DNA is TGTGCTAGTGGTCCGGGACTAGCGGGGGGCCTTCCTTACCCGAGCTCCTACGAGCAGTACTTC.

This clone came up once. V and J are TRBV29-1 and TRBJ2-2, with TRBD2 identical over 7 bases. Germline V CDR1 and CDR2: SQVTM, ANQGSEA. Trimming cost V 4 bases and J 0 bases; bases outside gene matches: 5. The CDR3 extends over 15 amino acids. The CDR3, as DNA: TGCAGCGTTGGTGCGGGGGATACGAACACCGGGGAGCTGTTTTTT. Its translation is CSVGAGDTNTGELFF.

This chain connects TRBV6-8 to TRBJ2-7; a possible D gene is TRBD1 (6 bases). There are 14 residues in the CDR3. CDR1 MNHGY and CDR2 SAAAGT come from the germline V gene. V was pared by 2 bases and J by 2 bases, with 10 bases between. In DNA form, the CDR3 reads TGTGCCAGCAGTTACGGGGCAGGGGCCTACGAGCAGTACTTC. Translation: CASSYGAGAYEQYF.

The CDR3 spells CASRAPRGTYTF. CDR3 DNA: TGTGCCAGCAGGGCCCCGCGGGGGACATACACCTTC. V and J are TRBV6-8 and TRBJ1-2, with TRBD1 as a possible D gene (6 bases). Germline V gene sequence: CDR1 MNHGY, CDR2 SAAAGT. The V and J ends lost 6 bases and 11 bases respectively, with 16 bases between them. The length of the CDR3 is 12 residues.

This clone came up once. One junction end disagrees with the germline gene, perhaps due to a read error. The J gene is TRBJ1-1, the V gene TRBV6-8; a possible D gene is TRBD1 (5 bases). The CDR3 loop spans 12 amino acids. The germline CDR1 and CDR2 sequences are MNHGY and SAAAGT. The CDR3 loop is CASSPPGTETFF. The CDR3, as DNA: TGTGCCAGCAGTCCCCCGGGGACTGAAACTTTCTTT.

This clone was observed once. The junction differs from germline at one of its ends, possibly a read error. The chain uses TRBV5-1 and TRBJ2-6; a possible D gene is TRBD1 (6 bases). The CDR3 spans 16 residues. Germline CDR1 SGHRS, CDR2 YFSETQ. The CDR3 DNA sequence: TGCGCCAGCAGCTTAGGGGGTCTCTCTGGGGCCAACGTTCTGACTTTC. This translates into CASSLGGLSGANVLTF.

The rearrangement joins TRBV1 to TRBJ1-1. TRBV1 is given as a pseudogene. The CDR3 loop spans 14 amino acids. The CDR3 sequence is CASSHAERNTEAFF. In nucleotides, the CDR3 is TGCGCCAGCAGCCATGCAGAGAGGAACACTGAAGCTTTCTTT.

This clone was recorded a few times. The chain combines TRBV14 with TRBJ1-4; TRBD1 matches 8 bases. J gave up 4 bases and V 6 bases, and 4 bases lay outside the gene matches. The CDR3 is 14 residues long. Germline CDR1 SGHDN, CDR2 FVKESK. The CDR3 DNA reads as TGTGCCAGCAGTCTGGACAGGGTTAATGAAAAACTGTTTTTT. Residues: CASSLDRVNEKLFF.

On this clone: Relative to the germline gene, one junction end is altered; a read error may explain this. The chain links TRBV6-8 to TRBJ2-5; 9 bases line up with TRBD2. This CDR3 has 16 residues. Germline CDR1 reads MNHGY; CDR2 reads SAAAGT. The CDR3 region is CASSYSGTSRVETQYF. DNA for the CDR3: TGTGCCAGCAGTTACTCGGGGACTAGCCGGGTGGAGACTCAGTACTTC.

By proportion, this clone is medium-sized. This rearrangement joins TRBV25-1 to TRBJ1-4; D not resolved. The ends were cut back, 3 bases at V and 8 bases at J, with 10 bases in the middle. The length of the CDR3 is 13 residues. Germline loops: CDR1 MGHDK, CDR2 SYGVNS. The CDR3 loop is CASSDPGFEKLFF. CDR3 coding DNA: TGTGCCAGCAGTGATCCGGGATTCGAAAAACTGTTTTTT.

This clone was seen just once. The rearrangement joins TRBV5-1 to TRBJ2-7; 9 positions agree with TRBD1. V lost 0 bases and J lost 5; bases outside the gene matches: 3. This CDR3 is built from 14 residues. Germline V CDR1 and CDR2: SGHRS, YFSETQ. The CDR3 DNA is TGCGCCAGCAGCTTGGAAGGGACAGGGAACGAGCAGTACTTC. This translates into CASSLEGTGNEQYF.

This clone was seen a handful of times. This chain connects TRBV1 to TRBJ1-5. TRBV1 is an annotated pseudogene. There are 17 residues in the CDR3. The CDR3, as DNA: TGCGCCAGCAGCCAAGCCACTAGACAGAACTTCAATCAGCCCCAGCATTTT. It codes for CASSQATRQNFNQPQHF.

CDR3 sequence: CASVRQSLGGYTF. The CDR3 nucleotides are TGTGCCAGCGTAAGACAAAGCCTCGGAGGCTACACCTTC. The J gene is TRBJ1-2, the V gene TRBV6-8; unclear D gene. Germline loops: CDR1 MNHGY, CDR2 SAAAGT. The CDR3 is 13 residues long. With 8 bases removed from V and 8 bases from J, the gap between germline ends came to 18 bases.

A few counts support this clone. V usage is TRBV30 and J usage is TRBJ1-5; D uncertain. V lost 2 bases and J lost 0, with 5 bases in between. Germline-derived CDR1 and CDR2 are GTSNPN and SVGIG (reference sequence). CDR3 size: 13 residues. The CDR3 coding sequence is TGTGCCTGGAGTAGTGATAGCAATCAGCCCCAGCATTTT. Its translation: CAWSSDSNQPQHF.

The CDR3 DNA sequence: TGCGCCAGCAGTGAGTCCGTGTTCTATGGCTACACCTTC. Translating it yields CASSESVFYGYTF. The rearrangement links TRBV10-2 to TRBJ1-2; D call uncertain. Germline lookup yields CDR1 WSHSY and CDR2 SAAADI. This CDR3 comprises 13 residues. V shed 0 bases and J shed 4 bases, with 6 bases lying between them.

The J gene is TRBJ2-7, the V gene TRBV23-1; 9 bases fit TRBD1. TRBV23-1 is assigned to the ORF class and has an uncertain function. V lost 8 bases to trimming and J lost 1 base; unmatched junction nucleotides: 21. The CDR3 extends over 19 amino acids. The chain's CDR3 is CASPNERVTGTGTSYEQYF. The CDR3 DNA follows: TGCGCCAGCCCGAATGAACGAGTAACCGGGACAGGGACATCCTACGAGCAGTACTTC.

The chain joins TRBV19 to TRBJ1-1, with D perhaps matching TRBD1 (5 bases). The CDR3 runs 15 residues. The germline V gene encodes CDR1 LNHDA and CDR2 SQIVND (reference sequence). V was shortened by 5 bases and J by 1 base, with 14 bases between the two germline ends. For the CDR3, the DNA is TGTGCCAGTAGTGTCTATACCGGGACGAACACTGAAGCTTTCTTT. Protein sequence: CASSVYTGTNTEAFF.